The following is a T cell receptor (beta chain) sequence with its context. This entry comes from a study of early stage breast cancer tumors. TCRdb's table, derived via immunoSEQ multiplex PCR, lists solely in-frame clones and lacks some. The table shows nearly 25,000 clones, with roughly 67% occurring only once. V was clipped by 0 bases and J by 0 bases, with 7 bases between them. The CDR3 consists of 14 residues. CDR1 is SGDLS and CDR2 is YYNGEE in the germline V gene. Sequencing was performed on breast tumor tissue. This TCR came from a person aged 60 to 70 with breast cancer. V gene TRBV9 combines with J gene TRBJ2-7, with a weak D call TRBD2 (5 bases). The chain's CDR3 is CASSVGGSSYEQYF. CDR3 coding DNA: TGTGCCAGCAGCGTAGGAGGGAGCTCCTACGAGCAGTACTTC.